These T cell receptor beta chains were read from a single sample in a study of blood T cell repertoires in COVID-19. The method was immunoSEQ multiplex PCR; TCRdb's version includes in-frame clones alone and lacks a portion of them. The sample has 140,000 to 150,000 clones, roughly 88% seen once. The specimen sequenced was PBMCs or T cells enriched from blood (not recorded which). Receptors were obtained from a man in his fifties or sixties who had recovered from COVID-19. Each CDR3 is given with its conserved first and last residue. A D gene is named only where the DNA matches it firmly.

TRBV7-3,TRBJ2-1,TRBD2,CASSLTTSGVGEQFF
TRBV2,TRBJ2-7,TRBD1,CASRLQGAYNEQYF
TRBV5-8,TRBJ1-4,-,CASNQGGEKLFF
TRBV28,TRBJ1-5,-,CASSLSRGNQPQHF
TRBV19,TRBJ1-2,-,CASSIGRYDRMGF
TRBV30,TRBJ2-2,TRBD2,CAWSALVVAGITGELFF
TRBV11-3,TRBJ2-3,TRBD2,CASSPSRGGPDTQYF
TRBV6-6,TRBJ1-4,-,CASRMISSEKLFF
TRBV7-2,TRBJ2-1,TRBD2,CASSLVSGGAFDNEQFF
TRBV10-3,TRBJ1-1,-,CAISDVLNTEAFF
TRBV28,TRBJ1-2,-,CASSISFGYTF
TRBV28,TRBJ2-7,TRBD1,CAAVSGQGYEQYF
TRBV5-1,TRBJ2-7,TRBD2,CASSLLAGGNEQYF
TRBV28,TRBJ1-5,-,CASSPKTGPHQPQHF
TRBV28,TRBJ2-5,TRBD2,CASSLSAAGLLETQYF
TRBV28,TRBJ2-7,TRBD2,CASRSGGDSSYEQYF
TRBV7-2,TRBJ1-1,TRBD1,CASSLGTGRPEAFF